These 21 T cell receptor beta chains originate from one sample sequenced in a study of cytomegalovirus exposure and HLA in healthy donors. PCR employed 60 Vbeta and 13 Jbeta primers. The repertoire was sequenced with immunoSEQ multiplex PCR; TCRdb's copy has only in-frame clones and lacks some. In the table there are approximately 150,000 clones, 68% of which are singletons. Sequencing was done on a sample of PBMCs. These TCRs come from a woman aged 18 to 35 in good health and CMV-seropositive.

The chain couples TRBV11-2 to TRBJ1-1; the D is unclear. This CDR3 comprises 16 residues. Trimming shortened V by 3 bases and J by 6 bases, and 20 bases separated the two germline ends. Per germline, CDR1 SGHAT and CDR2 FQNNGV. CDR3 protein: CASSFRSYGSISEAFF. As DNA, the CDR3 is TGTGCCAGCAGCTTTCGAAGTTACGGGAGCATTTCTGAAGCTTTCTTT.

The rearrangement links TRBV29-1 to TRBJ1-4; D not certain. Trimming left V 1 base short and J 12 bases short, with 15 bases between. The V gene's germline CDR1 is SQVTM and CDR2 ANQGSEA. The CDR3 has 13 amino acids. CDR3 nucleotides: TGCAGCGTTGAAGGACCGCGACTGGGTGAACTGTTTTTT. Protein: CSVEGPRLGELFF.

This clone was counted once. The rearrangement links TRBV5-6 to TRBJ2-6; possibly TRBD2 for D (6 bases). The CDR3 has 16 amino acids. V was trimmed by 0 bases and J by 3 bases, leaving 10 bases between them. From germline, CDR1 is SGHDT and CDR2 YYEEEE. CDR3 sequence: CASSLVSGDGANVLTF. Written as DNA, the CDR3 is TGTGCCAGCAGCTTGGTGTCGGGGGATGGGGCCAACGTCCTGACTTTC. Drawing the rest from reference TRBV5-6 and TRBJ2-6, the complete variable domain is DAGVTQSPTHLIKTRGQQVTLRCSPKSGHDTVSWYQQALGQGPQFIFQYYEEEERQRGNFPDRFSGHQFPNYSSELNVNALLLGDSALYLCASSLVSGDGANVLTFGAGSRLTVL.

CDR3 sequence (DNA): TGTGCCACCACCGGCCGTGGGCAATCCTACGAGCAGTACTTC. Its protein is CATTGRGQSYEQYF. The V and J genes are TRBV28 and TRBJ2-7; D remains unclear. The V end was cut by 10 bases, the J end by 1 base, with 17 bases between. CDR1 is MDHEN, CDR2 SYDVKM, per germline. The CDR3 runs to 14 residues.

CDR3 nucleotide sequence: TGTGCCAGCAGCTTAGTTGGAGGGGGCCGGGGGGAGACCCAGTACTTC. It codes for CASSLVGGGRGETQYF. V usage is TRBV7-2 and J usage is TRBJ2-5; tentatively, D is TRBD1 (7 bases). The V and J ends lost 1 base and 5 bases respectively, with 17 bases between them. From germline, CDR1 is SGHTA and CDR2 FQGNSA. The CDR3 covers 16 residues.

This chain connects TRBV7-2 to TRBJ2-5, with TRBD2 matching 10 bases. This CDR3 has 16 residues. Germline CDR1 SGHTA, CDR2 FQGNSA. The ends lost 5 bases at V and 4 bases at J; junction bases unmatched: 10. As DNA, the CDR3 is TGTGCCAGCAGCCAAAAGCGGGGGGGCTCGGGAGAGACCCAGTACTTC. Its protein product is CASSQKRGGSGETQYF.

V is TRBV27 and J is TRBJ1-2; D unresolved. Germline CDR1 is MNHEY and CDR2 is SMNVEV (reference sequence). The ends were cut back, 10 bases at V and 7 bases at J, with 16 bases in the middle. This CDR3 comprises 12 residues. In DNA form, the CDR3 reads TGTGCCACCAGGACCTCGCTAGTTGGCTACACCTTC. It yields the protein CATRTSLVGYTF.

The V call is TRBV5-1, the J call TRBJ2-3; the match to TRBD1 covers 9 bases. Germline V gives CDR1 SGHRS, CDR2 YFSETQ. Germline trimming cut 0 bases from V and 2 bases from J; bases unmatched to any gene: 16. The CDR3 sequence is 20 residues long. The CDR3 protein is CASSLARTGGPPPSTDTQYF. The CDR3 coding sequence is TGCGCCAGCAGCTTGGCCCGAACAGGGGGCCCACCACCCTCCACAGATACGCAGTATTTT.

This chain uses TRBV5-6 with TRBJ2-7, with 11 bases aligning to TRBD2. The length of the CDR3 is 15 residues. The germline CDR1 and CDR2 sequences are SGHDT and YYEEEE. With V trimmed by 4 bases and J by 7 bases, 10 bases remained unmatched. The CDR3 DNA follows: TGTGCCAGCAGCGCGGGACTAGCGGTTTTCGGTGAGCAGTACTTC. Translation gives CASSAGLAVFGEQYF.

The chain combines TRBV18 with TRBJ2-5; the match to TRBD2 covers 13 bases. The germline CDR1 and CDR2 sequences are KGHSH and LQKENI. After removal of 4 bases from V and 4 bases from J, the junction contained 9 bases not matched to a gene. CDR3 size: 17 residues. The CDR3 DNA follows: TGTGCCAGCTCACACCCGGGACTAGCGGGATTGGGAGAGACCCAGTACTTC. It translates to CASSHPGLAGLGETQYF.

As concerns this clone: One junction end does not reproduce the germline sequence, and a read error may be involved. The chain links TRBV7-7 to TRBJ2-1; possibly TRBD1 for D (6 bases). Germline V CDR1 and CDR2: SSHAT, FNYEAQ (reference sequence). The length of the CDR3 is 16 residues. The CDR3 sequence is CASSLEGRGSYNEQFF. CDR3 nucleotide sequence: TGTGCTAGCAGCTTAGAGGGCAGGGGCAGCTACAATGAGCAGTTCTTC. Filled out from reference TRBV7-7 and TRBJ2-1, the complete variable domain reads GAGVSQSPRYKVTKRGQDVTLRCDPISSHATLYWYQQALGQGPEFLTYFNYEAQPDKSGLPSDRFSAERPEGSISTLTIQRTEQRDSAMYRCASSLEGRGSYNEQFFGPGTRLTVL.

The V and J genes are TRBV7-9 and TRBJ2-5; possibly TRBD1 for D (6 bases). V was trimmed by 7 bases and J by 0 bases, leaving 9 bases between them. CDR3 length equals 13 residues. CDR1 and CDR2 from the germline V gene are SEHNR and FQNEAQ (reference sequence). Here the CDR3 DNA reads TGTGCCAGCAAGGACAGAAACCAAGAGACCCAGTACTTC. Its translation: CASKDRNQETQYF.

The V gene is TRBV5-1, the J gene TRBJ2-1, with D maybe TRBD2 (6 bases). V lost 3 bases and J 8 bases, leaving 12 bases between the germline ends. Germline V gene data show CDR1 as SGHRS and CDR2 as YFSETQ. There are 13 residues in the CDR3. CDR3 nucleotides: TGCGCCAGCAGCTCGCCTGGAGGGCATGAGCAGTTCTTC. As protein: CASSSPGGHEQFF.

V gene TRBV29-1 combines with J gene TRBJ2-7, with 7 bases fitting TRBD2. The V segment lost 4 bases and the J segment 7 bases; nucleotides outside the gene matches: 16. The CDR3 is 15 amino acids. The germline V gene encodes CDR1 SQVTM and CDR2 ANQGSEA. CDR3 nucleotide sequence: TGCAGCGTTGTTAGGGGATCTAGCGGAGCAGGGGAGCAGTACTTC. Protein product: CSVVRGSSGAGEQYF.

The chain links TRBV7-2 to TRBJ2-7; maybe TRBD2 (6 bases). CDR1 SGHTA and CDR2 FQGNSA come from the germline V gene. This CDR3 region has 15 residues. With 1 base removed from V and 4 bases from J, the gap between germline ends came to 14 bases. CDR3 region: CASSLEYRGGYEQYF. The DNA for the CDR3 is TGTGCCAGCAGCTTAGAGTATCGTGGGGGGTACGAGCAGTACTTC. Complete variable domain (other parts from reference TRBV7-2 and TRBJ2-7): GAGVSQSPSNKVTEKGKDVELRCDPISGHTALYWYRQSLGQGLEFLIYFQGNSAPDKSGLPSDRFSAERTGGSVSTLTIQRTQQEDSAVYLCASSLEYRGGYEQYFGPGTRLTVT.

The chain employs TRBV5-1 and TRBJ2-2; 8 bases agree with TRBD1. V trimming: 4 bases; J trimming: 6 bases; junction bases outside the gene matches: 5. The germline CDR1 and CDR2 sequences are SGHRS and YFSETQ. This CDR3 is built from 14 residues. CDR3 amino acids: CASSVPTGAGELFF. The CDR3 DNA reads TGCGCCAGCAGCGTACCGACAGGGGCCGGGGAGCTGTTTTTT. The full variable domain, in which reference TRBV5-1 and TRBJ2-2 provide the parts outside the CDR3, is KAGVTQTPRYLIKTRGQQVTLSCSPISGHRSVSWYQQTPGQGLQFLFEYFSETQRNKGNFPGRFSGRQFSNSRSEMNVSTLELGDSALYLCASSVPTGAGELFFGEGSRLTVL.

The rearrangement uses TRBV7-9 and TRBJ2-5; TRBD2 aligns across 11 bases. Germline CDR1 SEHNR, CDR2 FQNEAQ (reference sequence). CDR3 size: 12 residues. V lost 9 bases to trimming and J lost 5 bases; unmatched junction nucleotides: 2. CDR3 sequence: CASSGGVETQYF. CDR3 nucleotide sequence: TGTGCCAGTAGCGGGGGGGTCGAGACCCAGTACTTC.

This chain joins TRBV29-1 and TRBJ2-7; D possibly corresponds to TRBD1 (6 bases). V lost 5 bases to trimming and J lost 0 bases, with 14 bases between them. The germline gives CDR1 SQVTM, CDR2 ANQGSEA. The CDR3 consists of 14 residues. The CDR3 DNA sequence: TGCAGCGTTTCAGGGGTCTCGAGCTCCTACGAGCAGTACTTC. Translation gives CSVSGVSSSYEQYF.

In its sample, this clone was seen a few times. The CDR3 sequence is CAWSRDRAEQYF. The CDR3 DNA sequence: TGTGCCTGGAGCCGGGACAGGGCCGAGCAGTACTTC. V and J are TRBV30 and TRBJ2-7, with 9 positions matching TRBD1. V lost 3 bases and J lost 6; bases outside the gene matches: 3. CDR3 size: 12 residues. Germline CDR1 reads GTSNPN; CDR2 reads SVGIG (reference sequence).

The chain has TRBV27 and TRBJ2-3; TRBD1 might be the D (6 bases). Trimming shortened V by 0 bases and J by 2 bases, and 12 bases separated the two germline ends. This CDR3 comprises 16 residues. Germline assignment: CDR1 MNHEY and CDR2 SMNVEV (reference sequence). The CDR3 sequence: CASSLSTGKTTDTQYF. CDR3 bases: TGTGCCAGCAGTTTATCAACAGGGAAAACCACAGATACGCAGTATTTT.

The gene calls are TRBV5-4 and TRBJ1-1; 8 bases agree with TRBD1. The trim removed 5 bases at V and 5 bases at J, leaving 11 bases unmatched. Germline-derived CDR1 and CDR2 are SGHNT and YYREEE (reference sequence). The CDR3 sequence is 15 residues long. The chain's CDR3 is CASRNWTGRGTEAFF. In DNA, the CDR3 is TGTGCCAGCAGGAATTGGACAGGGAGGGGGACTGAAGCTTTCTTT.